This T cell receptor (beta chain) was obtained from a study of CD8 T cells in ankylosing spondylitis. MiXCR, run by TCRdb on the 5' RACE reads, gives a single entry per CDR3 protein. The data hold tens of thousands of distinct CDR3 sequences, with approximately 9.9% observed a single time. This clonotype was picked up many times. Trimming took off 5 bases at V and 6 bases at J, with 6 bases between the two ends. This CDR3 has 11 amino acids. Specimen: blood, either unsorted or a sorted T cell fraction (not recorded which). This receptor was obtained from a male donor with ankylosing spondylitis or in good health (not recorded which). The chain joins TRBV12-3 or TRBV12-4 to TRBJ2-3; D not resolved. The CDR3 region has the DNA TGTGCCAGCAGTCCCAGGGATACGCAGTATTTT. Encoded protein: CASSPRDTQYF.